The sequence of this T cell receptor beta chain was determined in a study of T cell responses to AZD1222 COVID-19 vaccine. Study results and limitations: Repertoires were obtained solely post-peak T cell response. Within unmutated variant regions lay the reported targets of nearly half of spike-specific TCRs.

Repertoires were generated with immunoSEQ multiplex PCR, while TCRdb's copy carries only in-frame clones and drops some. The sample shows about 150,000 clones, about 92% of them seen only once. Concerning this clone: Its antigen is not known.

Sequenced here: peripheral blood, sampled on day 0 of AZD1222 vaccination. The TCR originated in an adult in good health.

CDR3: CASSQVRGNRNQPQHF. CDR3 sequence (DNA): TGTGCCAGCAGCCAAGTTCGCGGGAATCGCAATCAGCCCCAGCATTTT. The chain is built from TRBV4-2 and TRBJ1-5; no firm D call. The V end was cut by 1 base, the J end by 2 bases, with 12 bases between. CDR1 and CDR2 (germline): LGHNA, YNFKEQ. This CDR3 region has 16 residues.